This T cell receptor (beta chain) was recovered during a study of blood T cells in healthy people across ages. Total RNA, at least 5.5 micrograms per sample, was extracted from PBMCs. Of note for this clonotype: The antigen is not known. A junction end diverges from the germline sequence, so it may reflect a read error.

Overall study results and limits: TCR beta diversity per million T cells fell roughly linearly with age. Both naive CD4+ cell counts and diversity were greater in long-lived donors than in aged donors. A strong correlation was found between TCR beta diversity and the percentage of naive T cells.

The CDR3 loop spans 14 amino acids. Through a sample-barcoded 5' primer and a J-beta primer mix, a second PCR was run for roughly 6 to 11 cycles. MiXCR, applied by TCRdb to the 5' RACE reads, yields one record per CDR3 protein. The repertoire has some 370,000 distinct CDR3 sequences, about 49% of them found once; the top ten carry 45% to 60%. The TCR sequence derives from a man in his fifties or sixties in good health. Input material: blood. The chain links TRBV12-3 or TRBV12-4 to TRBJ2-3; the match to TRBD2 covers 11 bases. CDR3 sequence (DNA): TGTGCCAGCACCATTAGCGGGAGGGGGTATACGCGGTATTTT. This encodes CASTISGRGYTRYF.